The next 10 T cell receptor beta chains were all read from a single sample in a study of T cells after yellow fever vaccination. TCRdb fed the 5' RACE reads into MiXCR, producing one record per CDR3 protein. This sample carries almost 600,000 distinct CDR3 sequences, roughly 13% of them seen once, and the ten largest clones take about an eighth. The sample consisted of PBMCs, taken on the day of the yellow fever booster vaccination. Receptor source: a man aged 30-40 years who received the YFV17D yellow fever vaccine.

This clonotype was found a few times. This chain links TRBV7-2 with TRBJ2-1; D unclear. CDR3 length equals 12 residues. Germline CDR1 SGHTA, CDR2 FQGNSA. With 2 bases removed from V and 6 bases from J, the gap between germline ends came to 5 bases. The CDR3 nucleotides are TGTGCCAGCAGCTTAATGATCAATGAGCAGTTCTTC. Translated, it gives CASSLMINEQFF.

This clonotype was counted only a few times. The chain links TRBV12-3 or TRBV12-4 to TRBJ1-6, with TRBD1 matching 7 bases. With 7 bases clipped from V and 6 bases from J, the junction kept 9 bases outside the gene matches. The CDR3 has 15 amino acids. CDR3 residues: CASTRSGGSNSPLHF. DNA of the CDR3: TGTGCCAGCACACGGTCAGGGGGTAGTAATTCACCCCTCCACTTT.

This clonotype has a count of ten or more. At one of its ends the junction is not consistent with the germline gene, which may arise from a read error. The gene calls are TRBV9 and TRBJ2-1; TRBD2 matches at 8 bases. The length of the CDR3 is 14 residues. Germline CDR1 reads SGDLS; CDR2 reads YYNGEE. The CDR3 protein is CASSGTSSYNEQFF. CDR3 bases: TGCGCCAGCAGCGGGACTAGTAGCTACAATGAGCAGTTCTTC.

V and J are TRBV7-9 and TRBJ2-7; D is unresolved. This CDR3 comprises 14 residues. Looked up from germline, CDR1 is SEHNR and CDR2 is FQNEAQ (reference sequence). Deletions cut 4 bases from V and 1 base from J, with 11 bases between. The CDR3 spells CASSSEIRSYEQYF. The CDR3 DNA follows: TGTGCCAGCAGCTCGGAGATAAGATCCTACGAGCAGTACTTC.

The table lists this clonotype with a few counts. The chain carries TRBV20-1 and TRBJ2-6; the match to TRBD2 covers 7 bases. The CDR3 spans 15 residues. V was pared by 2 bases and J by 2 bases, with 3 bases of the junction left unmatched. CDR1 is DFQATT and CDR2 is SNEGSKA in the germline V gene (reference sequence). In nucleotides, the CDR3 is TGCAGTGCTAGATACGCGGGAGCTGGGGCCAACGTCCTGACTTTC. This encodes CSARYAGAGANVLTF.

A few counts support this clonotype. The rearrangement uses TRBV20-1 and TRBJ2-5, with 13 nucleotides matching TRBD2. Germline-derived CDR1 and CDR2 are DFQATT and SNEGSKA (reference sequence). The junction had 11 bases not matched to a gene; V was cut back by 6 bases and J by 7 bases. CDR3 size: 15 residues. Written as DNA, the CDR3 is TGCAGTGCACAACTAGCGGGAGGGCCGGTGGGGACCCAGTACTTC. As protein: CSAQLAGGPVGTQYF.

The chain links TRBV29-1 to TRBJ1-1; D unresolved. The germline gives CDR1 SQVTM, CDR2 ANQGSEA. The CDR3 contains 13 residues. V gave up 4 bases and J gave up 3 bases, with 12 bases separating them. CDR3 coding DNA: TGCAGCGTTGTGGTACAGACTGACACTGAAGCTTTCTTT. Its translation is CSVVVQTDTEAFF.

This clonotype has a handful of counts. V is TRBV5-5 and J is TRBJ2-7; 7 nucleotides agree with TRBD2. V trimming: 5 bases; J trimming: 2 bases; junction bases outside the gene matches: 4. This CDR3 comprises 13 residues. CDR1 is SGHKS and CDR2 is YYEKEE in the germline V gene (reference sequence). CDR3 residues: CASRGGGAYEQYF. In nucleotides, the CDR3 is TGTGCCAGCAGGGGGGGGGGAGCCTACGAGCAGTACTTC.

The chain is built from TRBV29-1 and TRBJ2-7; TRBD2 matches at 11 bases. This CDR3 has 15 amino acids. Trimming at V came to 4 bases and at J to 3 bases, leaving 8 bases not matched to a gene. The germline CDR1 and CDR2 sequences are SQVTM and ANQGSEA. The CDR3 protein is CSVATQLAGDYEQYF. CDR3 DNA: TGCAGCGTTGCCACCCAACTAGCGGGAGACTACGAGCAGTACTTC.

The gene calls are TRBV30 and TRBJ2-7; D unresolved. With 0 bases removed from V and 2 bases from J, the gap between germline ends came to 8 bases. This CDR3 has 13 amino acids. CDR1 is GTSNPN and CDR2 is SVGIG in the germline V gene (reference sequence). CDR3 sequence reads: CAWSVGTAYEQYF. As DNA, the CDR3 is TGTGCCTGGAGTGTTGGTACAGCCTACGAGCAGTACTTC.